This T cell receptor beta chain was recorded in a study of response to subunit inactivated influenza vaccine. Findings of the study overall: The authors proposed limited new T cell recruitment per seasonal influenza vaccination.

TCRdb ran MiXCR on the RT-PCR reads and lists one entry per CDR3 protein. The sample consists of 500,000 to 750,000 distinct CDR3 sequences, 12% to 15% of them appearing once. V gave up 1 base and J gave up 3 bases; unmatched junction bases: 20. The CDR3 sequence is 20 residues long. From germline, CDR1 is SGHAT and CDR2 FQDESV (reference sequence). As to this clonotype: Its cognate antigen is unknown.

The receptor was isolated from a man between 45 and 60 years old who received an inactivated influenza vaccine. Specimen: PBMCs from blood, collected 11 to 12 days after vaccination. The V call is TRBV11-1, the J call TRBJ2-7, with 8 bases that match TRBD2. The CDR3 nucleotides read TGTGCCAGCAGCTTAGTGTATTTTGGCCTGGGGGAGCGGGAGTTCTACGAGCAGTACTTC. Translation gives CASSLVYFGLGEREFYEQYF.